This T cell receptor (beta chain) appears in the sequencing data of a study of control samples from healthy donors and cancer patients. Sequencing used immunoSEQ multiplex PCR; TCRdb keeps in-frame clones, though not all of them. The sample yields roughly 170,000 clones, 85% to 95% seen once. V was pared by 4 bases and J by 7 bases, with 5 bases between. The CDR3 has 12 residues. The sequenced material came from blood. The sequence was obtained from a man aged 18-30 years in good health. The chain combines TRBV12-3 or TRBV12-4 with TRBJ1-6; D unresolved. The CDR3 here is CASSSGNSPLHF. The DNA for the CDR3 is TGTGCCAGCAGTTCCGGGAATTCACCCCTCCACTTT.